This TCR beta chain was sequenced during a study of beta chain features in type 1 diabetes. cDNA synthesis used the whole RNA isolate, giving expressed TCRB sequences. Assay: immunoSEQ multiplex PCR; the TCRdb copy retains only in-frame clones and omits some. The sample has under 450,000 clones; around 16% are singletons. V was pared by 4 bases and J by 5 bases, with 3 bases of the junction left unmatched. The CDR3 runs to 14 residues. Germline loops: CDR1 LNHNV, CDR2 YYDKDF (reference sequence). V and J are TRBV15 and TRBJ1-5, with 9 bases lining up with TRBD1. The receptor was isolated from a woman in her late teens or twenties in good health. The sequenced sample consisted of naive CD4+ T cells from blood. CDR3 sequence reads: CATSKDRGDQPQHF. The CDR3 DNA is TGTGCCACCAGCAAGGACAGGGGCGATCAGCCCCAGCATTTT.